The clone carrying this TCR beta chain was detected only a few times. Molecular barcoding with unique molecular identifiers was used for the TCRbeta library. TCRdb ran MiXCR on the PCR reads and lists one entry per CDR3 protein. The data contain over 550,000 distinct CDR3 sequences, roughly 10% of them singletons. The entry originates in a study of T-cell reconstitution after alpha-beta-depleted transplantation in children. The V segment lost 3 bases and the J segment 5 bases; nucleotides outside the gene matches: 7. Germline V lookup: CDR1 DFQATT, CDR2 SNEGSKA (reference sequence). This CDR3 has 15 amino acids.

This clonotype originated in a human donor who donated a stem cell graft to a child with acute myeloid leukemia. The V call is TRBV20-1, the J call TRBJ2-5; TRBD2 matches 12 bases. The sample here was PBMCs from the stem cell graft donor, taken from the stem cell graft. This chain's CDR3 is CSASARLAGEETQYF. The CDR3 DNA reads TGCAGTGCTAGTGCCCGACTAGCGGGAGAGGAGACCCAGTACTTC.